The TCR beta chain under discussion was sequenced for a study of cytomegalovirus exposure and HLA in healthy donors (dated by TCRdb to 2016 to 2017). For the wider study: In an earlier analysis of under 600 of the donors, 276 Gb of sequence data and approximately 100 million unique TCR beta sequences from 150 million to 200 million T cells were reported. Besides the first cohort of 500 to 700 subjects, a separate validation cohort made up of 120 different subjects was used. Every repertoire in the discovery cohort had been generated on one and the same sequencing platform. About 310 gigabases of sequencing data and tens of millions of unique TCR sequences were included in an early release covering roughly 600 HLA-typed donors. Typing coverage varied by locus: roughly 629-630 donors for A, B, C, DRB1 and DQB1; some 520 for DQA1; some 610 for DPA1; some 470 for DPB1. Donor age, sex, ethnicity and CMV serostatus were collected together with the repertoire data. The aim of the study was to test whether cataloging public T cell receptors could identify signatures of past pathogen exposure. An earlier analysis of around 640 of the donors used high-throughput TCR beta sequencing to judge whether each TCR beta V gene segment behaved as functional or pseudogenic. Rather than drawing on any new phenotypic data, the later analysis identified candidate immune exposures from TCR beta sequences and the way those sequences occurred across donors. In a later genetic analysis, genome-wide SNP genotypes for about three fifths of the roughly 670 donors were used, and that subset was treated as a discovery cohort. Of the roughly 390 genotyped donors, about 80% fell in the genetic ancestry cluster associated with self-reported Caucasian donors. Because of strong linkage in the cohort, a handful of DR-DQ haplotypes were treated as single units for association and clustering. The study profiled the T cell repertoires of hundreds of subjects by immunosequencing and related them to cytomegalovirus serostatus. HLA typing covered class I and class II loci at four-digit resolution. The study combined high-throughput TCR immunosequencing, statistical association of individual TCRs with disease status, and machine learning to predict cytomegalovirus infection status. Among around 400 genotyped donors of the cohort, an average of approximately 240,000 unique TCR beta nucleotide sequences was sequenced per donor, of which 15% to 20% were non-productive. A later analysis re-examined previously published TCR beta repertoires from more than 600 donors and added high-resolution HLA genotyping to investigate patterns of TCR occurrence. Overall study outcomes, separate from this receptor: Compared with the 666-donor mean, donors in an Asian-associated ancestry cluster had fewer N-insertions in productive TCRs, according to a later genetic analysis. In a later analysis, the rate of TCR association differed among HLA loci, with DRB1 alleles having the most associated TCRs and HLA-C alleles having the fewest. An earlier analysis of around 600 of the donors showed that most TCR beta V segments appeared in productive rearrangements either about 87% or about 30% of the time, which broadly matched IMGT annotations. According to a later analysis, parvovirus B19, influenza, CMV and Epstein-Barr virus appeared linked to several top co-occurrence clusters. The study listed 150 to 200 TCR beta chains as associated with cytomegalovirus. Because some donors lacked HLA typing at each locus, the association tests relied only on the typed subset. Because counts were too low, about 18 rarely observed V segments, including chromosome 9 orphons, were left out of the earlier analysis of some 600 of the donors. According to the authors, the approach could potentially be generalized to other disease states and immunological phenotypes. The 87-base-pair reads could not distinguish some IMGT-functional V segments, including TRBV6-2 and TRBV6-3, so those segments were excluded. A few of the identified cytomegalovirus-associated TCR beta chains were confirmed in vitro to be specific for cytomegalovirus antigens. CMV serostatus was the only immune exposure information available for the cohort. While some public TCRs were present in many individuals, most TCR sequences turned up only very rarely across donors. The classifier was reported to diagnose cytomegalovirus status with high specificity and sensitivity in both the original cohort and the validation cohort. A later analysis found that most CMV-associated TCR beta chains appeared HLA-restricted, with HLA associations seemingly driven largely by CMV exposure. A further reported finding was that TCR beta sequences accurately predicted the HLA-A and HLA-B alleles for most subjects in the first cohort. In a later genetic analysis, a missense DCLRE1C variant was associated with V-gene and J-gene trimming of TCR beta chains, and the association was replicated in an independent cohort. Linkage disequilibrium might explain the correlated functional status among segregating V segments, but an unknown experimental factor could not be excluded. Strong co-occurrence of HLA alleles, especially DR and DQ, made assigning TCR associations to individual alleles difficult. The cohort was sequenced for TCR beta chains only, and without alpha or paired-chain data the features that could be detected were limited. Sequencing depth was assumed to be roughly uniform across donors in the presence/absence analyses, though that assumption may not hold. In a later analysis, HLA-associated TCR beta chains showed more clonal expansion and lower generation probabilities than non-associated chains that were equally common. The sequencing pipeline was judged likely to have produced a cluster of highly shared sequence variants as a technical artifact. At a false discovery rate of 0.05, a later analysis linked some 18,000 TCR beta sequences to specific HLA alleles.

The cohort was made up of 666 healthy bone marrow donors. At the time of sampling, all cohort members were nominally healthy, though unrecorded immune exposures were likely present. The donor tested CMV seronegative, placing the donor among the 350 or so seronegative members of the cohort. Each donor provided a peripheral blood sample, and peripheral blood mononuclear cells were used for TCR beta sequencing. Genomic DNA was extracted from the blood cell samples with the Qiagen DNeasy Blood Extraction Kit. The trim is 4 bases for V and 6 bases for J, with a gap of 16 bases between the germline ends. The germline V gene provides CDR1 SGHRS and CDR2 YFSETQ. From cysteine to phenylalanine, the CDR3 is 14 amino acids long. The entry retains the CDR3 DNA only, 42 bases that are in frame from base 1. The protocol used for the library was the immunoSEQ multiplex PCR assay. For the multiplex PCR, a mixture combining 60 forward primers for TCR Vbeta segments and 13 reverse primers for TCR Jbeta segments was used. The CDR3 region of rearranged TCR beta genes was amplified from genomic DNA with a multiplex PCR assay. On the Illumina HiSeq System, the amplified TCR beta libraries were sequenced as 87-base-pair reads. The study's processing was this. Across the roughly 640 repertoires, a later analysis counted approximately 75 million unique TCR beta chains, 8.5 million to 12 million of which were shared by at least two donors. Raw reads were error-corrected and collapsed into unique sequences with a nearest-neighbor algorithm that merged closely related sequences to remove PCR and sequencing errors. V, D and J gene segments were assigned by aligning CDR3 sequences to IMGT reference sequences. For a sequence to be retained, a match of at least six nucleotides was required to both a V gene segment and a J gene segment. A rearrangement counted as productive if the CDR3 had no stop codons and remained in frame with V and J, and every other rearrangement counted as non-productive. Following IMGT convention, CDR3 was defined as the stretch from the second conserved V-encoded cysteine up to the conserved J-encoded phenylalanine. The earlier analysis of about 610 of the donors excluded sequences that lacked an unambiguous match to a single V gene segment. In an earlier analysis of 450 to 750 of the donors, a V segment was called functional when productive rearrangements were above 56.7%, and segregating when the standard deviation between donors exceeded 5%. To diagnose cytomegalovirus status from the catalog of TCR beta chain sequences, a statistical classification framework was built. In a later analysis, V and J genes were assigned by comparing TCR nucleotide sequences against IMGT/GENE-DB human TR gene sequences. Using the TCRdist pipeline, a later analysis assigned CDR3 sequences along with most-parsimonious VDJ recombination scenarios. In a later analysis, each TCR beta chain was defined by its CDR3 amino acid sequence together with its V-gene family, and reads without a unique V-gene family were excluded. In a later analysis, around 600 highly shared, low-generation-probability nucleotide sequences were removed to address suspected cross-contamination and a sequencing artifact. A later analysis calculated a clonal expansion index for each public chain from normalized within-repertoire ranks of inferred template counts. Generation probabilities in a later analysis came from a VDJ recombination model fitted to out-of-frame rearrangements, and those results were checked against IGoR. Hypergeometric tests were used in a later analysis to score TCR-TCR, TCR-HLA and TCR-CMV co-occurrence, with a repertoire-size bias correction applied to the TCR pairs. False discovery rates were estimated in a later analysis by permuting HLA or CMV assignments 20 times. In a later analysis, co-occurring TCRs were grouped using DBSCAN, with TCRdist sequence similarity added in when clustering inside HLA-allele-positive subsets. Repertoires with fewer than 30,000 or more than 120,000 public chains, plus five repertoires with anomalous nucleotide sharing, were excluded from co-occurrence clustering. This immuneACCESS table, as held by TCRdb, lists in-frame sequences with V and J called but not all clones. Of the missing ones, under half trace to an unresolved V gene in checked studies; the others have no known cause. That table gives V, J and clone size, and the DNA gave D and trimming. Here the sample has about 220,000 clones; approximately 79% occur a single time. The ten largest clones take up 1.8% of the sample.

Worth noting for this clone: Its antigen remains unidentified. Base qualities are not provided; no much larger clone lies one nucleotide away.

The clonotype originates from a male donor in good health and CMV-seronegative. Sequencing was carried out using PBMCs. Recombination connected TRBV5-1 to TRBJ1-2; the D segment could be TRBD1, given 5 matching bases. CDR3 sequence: CASSPTAGGDGYTF. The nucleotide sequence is TGCGCCAGCAGCCCTACCGCCGGGGGTGATGGCTACACCTTC.